Shown below are 2 T cell receptor beta chains from a single sample sequenced in a study of shared clonotypes between healthy human individuals. CD8 cells regarded as naive lacked CD45RO, were positively chosen for CCR7, and omitted terminally differentiated effector memory CD45RA+ cells. Sequencing was performed with immunoSEQ multiplex PCR; in TCRdb, only in-frame clones are kept and a portion is missing. The data contain around 1.9 million clones, 80% to 95% of them singletons. Sample: naive CD8+ T cells from PBMCs. Receptors were obtained from a man aged 18 to 29 in good health. Some clones in this sample may be carry-over from other donors' samples.

V is TRBV28 and J is TRBJ2-5; D remains ambiguous. Germline V gives CDR1 MDHEN, CDR2 SYDVKM. CDR3 length: 16 residues. Deletions cut 1 base from V and 2 bases from J, with 14 bases between. In nucleotides, the CDR3 is TGTGCCAGCAGTTTATATAGTGGCAGCCCTCAAGAGACCCAGTACTTC. It yields the protein CASSLYSGSPQETQYF. Using reference TRBV28 and TRBJ2-5 for the parts outside the CDR3, the full variable domain is DVKVTQSSRYLVKRTGEKVFLECVQDMDHENMFWYRQDPGLGLRLIYFSYDVKMKEKGDIPEGYSVSREKKERFSLILESASTNQTSMYLCASSLYSGSPQETQYFGPGTRLLVL.

V is TRBV5-6 and J is TRBJ2-1; 12 nucleotides line up with TRBD1. Per germline, CDR1 SGHDT and CDR2 YYEEEE. The CDR3 length is 15 residues. V was clipped by 7 bases and J by 3 bases; unmatched bases: 5. DNA of the CDR3: TGTGCCAGCGGGACAGGGGGCTCAATCTACAATGAGCAGTTCTTC. Protein product: CASGTGGSIYNEQFF. Supplemented by reference TRBV5-6 and TRBJ2-1, the full variable domain reads DAGVTQSPTHLIKTRGQQVTLRCSPKSGHDTVSWYQQALGQGPQFIFQYYEEEERQRGNFPDRFSGHQFPNYSSELNVNALLLGDSALYLCASGTGGSIYNEQFFGPGTRLTVL.